Given below is one TCR beta chain in context. Its antigen remains unknown. This sample stems from a study of cytomegalovirus exposure and HLA in healthy donors. Overall study findings and caveats: Most of the CMV-associated TCR beta chains (in a later analysis) appeared to be HLA-restricted.

The PCR was carried out with 60 Vbeta primers and 13 Jbeta primers. This table comes from immunoSEQ multiplex PCR, and its TCRdb copy is limited to in-frame clones, with some not included. The table for this sample gives 100,000 to 150,000 clones. The CDR3 spans 13 residues. The trim removed 4 bases at V and 9 bases at J, leaving 6 bases unmatched. Per the germline V gene, CDR1 is SGHRS and CDR2 is YFSETQ. Specimen: PBMCs. The V and J genes are TRBV5-1 and TRBJ2-2; 7 bases align to TRBD2. The receptor comes from a woman aged 40 to 50 in good health and CMV-seropositive. The DNA of the CDR3 is TGCGCCAGCAGCGCGGGGGTCCAGAGGGAGCTGTTTTTT. This sequence encodes CASSAGVQRELFF.